This TCR beta chain was captured in a study of T cells in Graves' hyperthyroidism and ophthalmopathy. This clonotype was seen a handful of times. From RNA transcripts, TCR beta CDR3 regions were amplified. In the first-round RT-PCR of the TCR CDR3, the HTBI primer set was used. A single record per CDR3 protein comes from TCRdb applying MiXCR to the multiplex PCR reads. The data contain over 650,000 distinct CDR3 sequences, around 15% of them singletons. Germline CDR1 reads KGHDR; CDR2 reads SFDVKD. With V trimmed by 3 bases and J by 4 bases, 2 bases remained unmatched. The CDR3 runs 15 residues. J is TRBJ2-5 and V is TRBV24-1, with TRBD2 matching over 12 bases. Sequences were obtained from blood. This receptor was identified in a man younger than 35 with Graves' hyperthyroidism. The CDR3, as DNA: TGTGCCACCAGTGATCCGACTAGCGGGAGAGAGACCCAGTACTTC. Its translation is CATSDPTSGRETQYF.